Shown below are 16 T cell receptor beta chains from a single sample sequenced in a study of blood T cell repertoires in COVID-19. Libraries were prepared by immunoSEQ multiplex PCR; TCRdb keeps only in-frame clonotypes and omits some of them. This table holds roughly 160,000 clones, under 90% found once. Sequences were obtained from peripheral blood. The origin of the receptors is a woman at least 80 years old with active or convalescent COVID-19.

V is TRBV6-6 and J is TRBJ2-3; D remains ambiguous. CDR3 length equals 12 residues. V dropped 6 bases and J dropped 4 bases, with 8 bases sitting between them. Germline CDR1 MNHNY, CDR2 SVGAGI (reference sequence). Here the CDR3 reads CASSPRADTQYF. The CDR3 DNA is TGTGCCAGCAGCCCCCGCGCAGATACGCAGTATTTT.

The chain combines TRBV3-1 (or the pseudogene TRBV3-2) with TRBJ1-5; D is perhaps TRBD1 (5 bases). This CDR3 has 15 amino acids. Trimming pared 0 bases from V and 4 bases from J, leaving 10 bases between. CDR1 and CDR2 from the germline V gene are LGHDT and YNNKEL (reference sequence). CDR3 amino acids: CASSQENRPNQPQHF. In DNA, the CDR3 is TGTGCCAGCAGCCAAGAGAACAGGCCGAATCAGCCCCAGCATTTT.

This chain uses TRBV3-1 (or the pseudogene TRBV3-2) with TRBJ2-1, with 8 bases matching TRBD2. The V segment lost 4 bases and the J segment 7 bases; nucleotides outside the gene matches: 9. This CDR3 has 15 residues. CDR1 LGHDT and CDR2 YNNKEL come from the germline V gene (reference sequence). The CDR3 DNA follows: TGTGCCAGCAGCCCAAGGAGAAGCGGGAGTAATGAGCAGTTCTTC. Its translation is CASSPRRSGSNEQFF.

CDR3 bases: TGTGCCAGCTCACCACCGCTTACAGGGGCTCCTAATTCACCCCTCCACTTT. It yields the protein CASSPPLTGAPNSPLHF. This chain joins TRBV18 and TRBJ1-6, with 7 nucleotides matching TRBD1. This CDR3 has 17 amino acids. Germline V CDR1 and CDR2: KGHSH, LQKENI. V gave up 0 bases and J gave up 6 bases; unmatched junction bases: 8.

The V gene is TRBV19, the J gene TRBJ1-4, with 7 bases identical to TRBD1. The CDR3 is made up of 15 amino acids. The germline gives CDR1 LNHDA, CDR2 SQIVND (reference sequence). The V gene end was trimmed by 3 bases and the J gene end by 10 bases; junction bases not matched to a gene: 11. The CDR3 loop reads CASSIPQGDRGKLFF. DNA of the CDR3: TGTGCCAGTAGTATCCCCCAGGGGGATCGGGGAAAACTGTTTTTT.

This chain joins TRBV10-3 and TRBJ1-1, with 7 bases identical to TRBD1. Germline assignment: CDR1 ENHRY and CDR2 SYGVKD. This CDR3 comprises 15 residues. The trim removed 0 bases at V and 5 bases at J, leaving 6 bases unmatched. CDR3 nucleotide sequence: TGTGCCATCAGTGAGTCAGCACAGGGGTGGACTGAAGCTTTCTTT. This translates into CAISESAQGWTEAFF.

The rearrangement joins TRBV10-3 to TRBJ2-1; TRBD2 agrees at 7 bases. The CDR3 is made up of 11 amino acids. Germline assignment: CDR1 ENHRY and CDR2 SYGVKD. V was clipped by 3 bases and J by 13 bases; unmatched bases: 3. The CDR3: CAISDQRDQFF. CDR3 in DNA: TGTGCCATCAGTGACCAGCGGGATCAGTTCTTC.

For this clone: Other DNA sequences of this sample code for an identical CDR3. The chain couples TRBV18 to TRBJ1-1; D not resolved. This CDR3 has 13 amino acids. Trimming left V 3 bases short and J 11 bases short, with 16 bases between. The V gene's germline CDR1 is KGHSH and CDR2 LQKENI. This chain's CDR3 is CASSPDRGIMAFF. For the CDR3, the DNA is TGTGCCAGCTCACCCGACCGCGGGATTATGGCTTTCTTT. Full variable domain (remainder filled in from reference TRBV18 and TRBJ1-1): NAGVMQNPRHLVRRRGQEARLRCSPMKGHSHVYWYRQLPEEGLKFMVYLQKENIIDESGMPKERFSAEFPKEGPSILRIQQVVRGDSAAYFCASSPDRGIMAFFGQGTRLTVV.

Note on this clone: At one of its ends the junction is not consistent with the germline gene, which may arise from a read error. CDR3 amino acids: CASTLSIAAYYNEQFF. CDR3 bases: TGTGCCAGCACCTTAAGCATAGCGGCCTATTACAATGAGCAGTTCTTC. V usage is TRBV11-2 and J usage is TRBJ2-1, with D tentatively TRBD2 (6 bases). Germline V gene lookup returns CDR1 SGHAT and CDR2 FQNNGV. This CDR3 comprises 16 residues.

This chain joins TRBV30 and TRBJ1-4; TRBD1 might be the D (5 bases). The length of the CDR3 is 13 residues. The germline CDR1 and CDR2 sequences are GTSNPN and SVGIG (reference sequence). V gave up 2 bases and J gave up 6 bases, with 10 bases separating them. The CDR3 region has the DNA TGTGCCTGGAGTAGACGACAGCATGAAAAACTGTTTTTT. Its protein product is CAWSRRQHEKLFF.

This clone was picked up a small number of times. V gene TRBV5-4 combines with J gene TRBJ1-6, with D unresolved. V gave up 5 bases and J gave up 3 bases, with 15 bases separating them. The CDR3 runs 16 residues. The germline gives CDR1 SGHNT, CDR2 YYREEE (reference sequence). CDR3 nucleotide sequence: TGTGCCAGCAGAATTGGAGGTCCCGACTATAATTCACCCCTCCACTTT. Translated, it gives CASRIGGPDYNSPLHF.

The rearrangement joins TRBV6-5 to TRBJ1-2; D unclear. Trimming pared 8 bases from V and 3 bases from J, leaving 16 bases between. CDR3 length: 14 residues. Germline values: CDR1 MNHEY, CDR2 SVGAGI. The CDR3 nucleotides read TGTGCCAGCCCTAACGGAAGGAGGGACTATGGCTACACCTTC. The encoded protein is CASPNGRRDYGYTF.

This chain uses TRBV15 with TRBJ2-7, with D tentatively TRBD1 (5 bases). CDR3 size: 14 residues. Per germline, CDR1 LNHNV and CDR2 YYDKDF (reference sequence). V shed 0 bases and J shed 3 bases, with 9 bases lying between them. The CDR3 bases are TGTGCCACCAGCAGAGATTGGGGCAGCTACGAGCAGTACTTC. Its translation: CATSRDWGSYEQYF.

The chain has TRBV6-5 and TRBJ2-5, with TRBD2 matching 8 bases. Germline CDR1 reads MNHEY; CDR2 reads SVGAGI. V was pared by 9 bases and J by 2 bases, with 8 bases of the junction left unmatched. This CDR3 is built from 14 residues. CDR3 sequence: CASRRVAGQETQYF. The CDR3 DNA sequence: TGTGCCAGTCGGCGCGTAGCGGGACAAGAGACCCAGTACTTC.

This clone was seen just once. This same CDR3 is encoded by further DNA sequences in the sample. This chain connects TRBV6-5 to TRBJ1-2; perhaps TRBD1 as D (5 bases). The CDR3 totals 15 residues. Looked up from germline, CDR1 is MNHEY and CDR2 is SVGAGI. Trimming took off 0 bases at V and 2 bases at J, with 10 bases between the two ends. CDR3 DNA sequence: TGTGCCAGCAGTTACTCGAGTGGGGGGAACTATGGCTACACCTTC. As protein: CASSYSSGGNYGYTF.

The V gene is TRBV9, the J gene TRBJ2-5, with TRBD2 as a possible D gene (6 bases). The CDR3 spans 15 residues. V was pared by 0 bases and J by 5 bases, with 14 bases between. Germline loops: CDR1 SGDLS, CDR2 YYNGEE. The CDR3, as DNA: TGTGCCAGCAGCGTAGCTGTGGGGGGTGGTGAGACCCAGTACTTC. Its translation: CASSVAVGGGETQYF.